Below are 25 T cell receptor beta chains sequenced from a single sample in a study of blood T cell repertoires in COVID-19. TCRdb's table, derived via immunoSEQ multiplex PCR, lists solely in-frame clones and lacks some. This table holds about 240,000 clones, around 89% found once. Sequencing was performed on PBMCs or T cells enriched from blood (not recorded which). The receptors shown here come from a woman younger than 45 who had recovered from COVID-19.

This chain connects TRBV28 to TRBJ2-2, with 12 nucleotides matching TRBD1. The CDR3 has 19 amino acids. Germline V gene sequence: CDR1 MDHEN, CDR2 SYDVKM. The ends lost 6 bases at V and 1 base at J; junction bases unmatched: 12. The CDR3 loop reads CASSSRRDRGPWNTGELFF. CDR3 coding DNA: TGTGCCAGCAGCTCTAGGCGGGACAGGGGGCCGTGGAACACCGGGGAGCTGTTTTTT.

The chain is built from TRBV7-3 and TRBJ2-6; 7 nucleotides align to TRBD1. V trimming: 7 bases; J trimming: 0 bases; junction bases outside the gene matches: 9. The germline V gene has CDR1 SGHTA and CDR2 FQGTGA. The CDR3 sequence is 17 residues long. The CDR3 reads CASTPTGTSSGANVLTF. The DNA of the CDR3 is TGTGCCAGCACCCCGACAGGGACCAGCTCTGGGGCCAACGTCCTGACTTTC.

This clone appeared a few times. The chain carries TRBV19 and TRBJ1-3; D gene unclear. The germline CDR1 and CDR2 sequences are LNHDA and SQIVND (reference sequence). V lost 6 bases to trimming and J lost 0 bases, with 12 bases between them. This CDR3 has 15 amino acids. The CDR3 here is CASSNDWSSGNTIYF. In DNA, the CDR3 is TGTGCCAGTAGCAACGACTGGTCCTCTGGAAACACCATATATTTT. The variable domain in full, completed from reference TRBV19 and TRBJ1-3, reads DGGITQSPKYLFRKEGQNVTLSCEQNLNHDAMYWYRQDPGQGLRLIYYSQIVNDFQKGDIAEGYSVSREKKESFPLTVTSAQKNPTAFYLCASSNDWSSGNTIYFGEGSWLTVV.

The CDR3 loop reads CASRPGTGGYGYTF. CDR3 sequence (DNA): TGTGCCAGCAGGCCCGGGACAGGGGGCTATGGCTACACCTTC. This chain joins TRBV28 and TRBJ1-2; TRBD1 aligns across 11 bases. Germline values: CDR1 MDHEN, CDR2 SYDVKM. The CDR3 covers 14 residues. V lost 6 bases to trimming and J lost 4 bases; unmatched junction nucleotides: 4.

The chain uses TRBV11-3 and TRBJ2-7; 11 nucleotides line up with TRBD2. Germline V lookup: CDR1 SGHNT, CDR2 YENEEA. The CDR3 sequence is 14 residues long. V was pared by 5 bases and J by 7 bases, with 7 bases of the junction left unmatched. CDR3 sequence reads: CASSLGASGREQYF. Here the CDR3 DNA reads TGTGCCAGCAGCCTTGGGGCTAGCGGGAGGGAGCAGTACTTC.

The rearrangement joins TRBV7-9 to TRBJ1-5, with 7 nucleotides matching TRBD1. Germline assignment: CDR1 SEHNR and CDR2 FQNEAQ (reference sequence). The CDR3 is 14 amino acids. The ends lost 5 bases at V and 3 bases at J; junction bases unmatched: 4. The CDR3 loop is CASSPTGHNQPQHF. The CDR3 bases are TGTGCCAGCAGCCCGACAGGGCACAATCAGCCCCAGCATTTT.

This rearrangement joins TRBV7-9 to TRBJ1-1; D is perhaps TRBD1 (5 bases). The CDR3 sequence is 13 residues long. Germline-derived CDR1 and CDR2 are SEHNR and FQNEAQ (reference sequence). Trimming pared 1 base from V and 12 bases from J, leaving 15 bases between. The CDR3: CASSLGVEQESFF. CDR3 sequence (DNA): TGTGCCAGCAGCTTAGGGGTGGAACAGGAGTCTTTCTTT.

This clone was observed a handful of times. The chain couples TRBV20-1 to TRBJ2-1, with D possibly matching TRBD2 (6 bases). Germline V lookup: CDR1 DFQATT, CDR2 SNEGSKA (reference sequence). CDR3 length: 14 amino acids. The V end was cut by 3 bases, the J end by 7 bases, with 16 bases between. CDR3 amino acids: CSASSSGLLNEQFF. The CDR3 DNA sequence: TGCAGTGCTAGTTCAAGCGGGTTATTAAATGAGCAGTTCTTC.

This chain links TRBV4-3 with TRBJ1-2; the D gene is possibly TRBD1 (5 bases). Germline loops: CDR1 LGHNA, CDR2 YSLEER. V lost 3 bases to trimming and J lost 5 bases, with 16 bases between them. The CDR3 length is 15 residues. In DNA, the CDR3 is TGCGCCAGCAGCCACGCGGACGGGGGAGAATATGGCTACACCTTC. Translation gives CASSHADGGEYGYTF.

The CDR3 spells CASSPRRDSSEQYF. CDR3 sequence (DNA): TGTGCCAGCTCACCACGGCGGGACAGCTCCGAGCAGTACTTC. The gene calls are TRBV18 and TRBJ2-7; TRBD1 might be the D (7 bases). The CDR3 has 14 residues. Trimming cost V 1 base and J 6 bases, with 13 bases left between them. The V gene's germline CDR1 is KGHSH and CDR2 LQKENI.

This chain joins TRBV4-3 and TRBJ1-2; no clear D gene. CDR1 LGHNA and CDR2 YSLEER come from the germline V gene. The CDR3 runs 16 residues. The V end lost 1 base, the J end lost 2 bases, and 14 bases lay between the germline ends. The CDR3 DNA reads TGCGCCAGCAGCCAAGGGTGGGAGGTTCAAAACTATGGCTACACCTTC. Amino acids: CASSQGWEVQNYGYTF.

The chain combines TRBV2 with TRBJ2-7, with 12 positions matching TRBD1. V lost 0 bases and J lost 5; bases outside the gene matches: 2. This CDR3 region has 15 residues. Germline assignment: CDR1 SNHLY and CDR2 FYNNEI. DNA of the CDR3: TGTGCCAGCAGTGAAGCGGGGACAGGGGGCCACGAGCAGTACTTC. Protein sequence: CASSEAGTGGHEQYF.

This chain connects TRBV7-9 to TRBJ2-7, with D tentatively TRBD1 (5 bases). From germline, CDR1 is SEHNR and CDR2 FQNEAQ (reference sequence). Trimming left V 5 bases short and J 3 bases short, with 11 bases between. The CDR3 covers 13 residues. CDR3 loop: CASSNQGFYEQYF. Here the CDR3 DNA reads TGTGCCAGCAGCAACCAGGGATTCTACGAGCAGTACTTC. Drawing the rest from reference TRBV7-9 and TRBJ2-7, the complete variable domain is DTGVSQNPRHKITKRGQNVTFRCDPISEHNRLYWYRQTLGQGPEFLTYFQNEAQLEKSRLLSDRFSAERPKGSFSTLEIQRTEQGDSAMYLCASSNQGFYEQYFGPGTRLTVT.

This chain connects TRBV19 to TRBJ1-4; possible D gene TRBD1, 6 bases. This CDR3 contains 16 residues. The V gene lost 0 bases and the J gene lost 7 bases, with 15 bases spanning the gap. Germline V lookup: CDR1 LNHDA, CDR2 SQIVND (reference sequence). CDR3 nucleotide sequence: TGTGCCAGTAGTATAGATGGGGGCCAGCCGCGTGAAAAACTGTTTTTT. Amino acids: CASSIDGGQPREKLFF.

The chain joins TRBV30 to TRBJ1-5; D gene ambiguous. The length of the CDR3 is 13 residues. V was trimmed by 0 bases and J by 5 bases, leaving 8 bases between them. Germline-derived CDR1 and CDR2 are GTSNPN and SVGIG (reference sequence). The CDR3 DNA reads TGTGCCTGGAGTGTACGTTCAGATCAGCCCCAGCATTTT. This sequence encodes CAWSVRSDQPQHF.

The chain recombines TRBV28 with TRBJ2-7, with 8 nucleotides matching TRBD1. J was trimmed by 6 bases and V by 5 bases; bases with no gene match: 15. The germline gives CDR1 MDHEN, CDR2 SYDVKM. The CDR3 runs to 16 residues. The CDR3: CASSVLGTGGSGEQYF. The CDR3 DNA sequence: TGTGCCAGCAGTGTTCTGGGAACAGGGGGTTCTGGCGAGCAGTACTTC.

The CDR3 DNA reads as TGCGCCAGCAGCTTGGGCGGACTCTCTAACGCTGAAGCTTTCTTT. Residues: CASSLGGLSNAEAFF. The chain links TRBV5-1 to TRBJ1-1; the D is unclear. Germline V gene data show CDR1 as SGHRS and CDR2 as YFSETQ. The V end lost 0 bases, the J end lost 6 bases, and 15 bases lay between the germline ends. This CDR3 comprises 15 residues.

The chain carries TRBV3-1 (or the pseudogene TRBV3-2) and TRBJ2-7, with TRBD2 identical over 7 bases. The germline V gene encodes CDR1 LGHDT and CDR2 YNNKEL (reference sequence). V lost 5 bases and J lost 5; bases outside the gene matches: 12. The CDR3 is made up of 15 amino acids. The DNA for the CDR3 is TGTGCCAGCAGCTACGGACTAGACCGGTCCGACGAGCAGTACTTC. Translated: CASSYGLDRSDEQYF.

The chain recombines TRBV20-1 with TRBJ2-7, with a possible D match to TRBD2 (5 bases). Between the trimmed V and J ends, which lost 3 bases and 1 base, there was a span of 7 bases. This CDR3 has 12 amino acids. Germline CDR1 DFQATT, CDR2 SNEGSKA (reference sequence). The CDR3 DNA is TGCAGTGCTAGTAGCGTATCCTACGAGCAGTACTTC. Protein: CSASSVSYEQYF.

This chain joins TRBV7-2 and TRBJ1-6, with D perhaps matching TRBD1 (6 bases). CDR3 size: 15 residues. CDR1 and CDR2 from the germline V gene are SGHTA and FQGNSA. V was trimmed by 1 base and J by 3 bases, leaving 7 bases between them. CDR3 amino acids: CASSLGQDYNSPLHF. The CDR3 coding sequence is TGTGCCAGCAGCTTAGGACAGGACTATAATTCACCCCTCCACTTT.

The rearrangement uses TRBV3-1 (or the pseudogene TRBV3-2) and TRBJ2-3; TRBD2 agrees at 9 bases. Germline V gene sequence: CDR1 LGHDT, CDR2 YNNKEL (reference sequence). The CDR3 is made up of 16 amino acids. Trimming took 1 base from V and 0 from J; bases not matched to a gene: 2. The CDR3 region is CASSQGTSESTDTQYF. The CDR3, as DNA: TGTGCCAGCAGCCAAGGGACTAGCGAGAGCACAGATACGCAGTATTTT.

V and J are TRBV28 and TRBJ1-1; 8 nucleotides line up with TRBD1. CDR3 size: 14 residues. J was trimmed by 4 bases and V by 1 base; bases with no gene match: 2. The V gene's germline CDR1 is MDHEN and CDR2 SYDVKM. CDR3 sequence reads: CASSLSDRGTEAFF. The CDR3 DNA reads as TGTGCCAGCAGTTTATCCGACAGGGGCACTGAAGCTTTCTTT. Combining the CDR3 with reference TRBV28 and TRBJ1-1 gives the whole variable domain DVKVTQSSRYLVKRTGEKVFLECVQDMDHENMFWYRQDPGLGLRLIYFSYDVKMKEKGDIPEGYSVSREKKERFSLILESASTNQTSMYLCASSLSDRGTEAFFGQGTRLTVV.

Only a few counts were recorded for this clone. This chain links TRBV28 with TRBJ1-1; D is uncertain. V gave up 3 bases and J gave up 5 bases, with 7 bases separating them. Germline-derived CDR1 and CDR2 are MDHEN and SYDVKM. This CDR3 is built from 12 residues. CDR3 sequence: CASSFSVTEAFF. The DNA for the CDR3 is TGTGCCAGCAGTTTTTCGGTGACTGAAGCTTTCTTT.

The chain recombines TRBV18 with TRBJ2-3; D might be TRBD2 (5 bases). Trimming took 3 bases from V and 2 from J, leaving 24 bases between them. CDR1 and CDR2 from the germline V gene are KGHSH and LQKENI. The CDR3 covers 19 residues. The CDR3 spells CASSPRAFQYERTTDTQYF. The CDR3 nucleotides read TGTGCCAGCTCACCCCGCGCCTTCCAGTACGAGCGGACCACAGATACGCAGTATTTT.

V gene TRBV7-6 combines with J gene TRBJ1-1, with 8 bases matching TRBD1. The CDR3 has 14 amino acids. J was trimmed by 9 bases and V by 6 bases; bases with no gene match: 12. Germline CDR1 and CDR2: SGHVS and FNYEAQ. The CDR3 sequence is CASRGWTGTSKAFF. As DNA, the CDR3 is TGTGCCAGCAGGGGATGGACAGGGACATCCAAAGCTTTCTTT. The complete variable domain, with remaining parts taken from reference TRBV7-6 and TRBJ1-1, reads GAGVSQSPRYKVTKRGQDVALRCDPISGHVSLYWYRQALGQGPEFLTYFNYEAQQDKSGLPNDRFSAERPEGSISTLTIQRTEQRDSAMYRCASRGWTGTSKAFFGQGTRLTVV.